What follows are 32 T cell receptor beta chains derived from one specimen sequenced in a study of blood T cell repertoires in COVID-19. The repertoire was sequenced with immunoSEQ multiplex PCR; TCRdb's copy has only in-frame clones and lacks some. The sample has roughly 100,000 clones, roughly nine tenths seen once. The material sequenced was peripheral blood. All receptors come from a woman in her sixties with acute or convalescent COVID-19.

V is TRBV27 and J is TRBJ1-2, with 7 bases identical to TRBD1. With 5 bases clipped from V and 3 bases from J, the junction kept 3 bases outside the gene matches. The germline V gene encodes CDR1 MNHEY and CDR2 SMNVEV (reference sequence). The CDR3 is made up of 13 amino acids. The CDR3 reads CASSPGTDYGYTF. The CDR3 coding sequence is TGTGCCAGCAGTCCAGGGACAGACTATGGCTACACCTTC.

The chain employs TRBV4-1 and TRBJ2-3; 12 bases are shared with TRBD1. The germline V gene has CDR1 MGHRA and CDR2 YSYEKL. CDR3 length equals 15 residues. The V gene end was trimmed by 3 bases and the J gene end by 4 bases; junction bases not matched to a gene: 2. The DNA for the CDR3 is TGCGCCAGCAGCCAGGGACAGGGGGCTCCAGATACGCAGTATTTT. This translates into CASSQGQGAPDTQYF.

The chain is built from TRBV15 and TRBJ2-2; weak D call: TRBD2 (7 bases). V was pared by 4 bases and J by 5 bases, with 14 bases between. There are 15 residues in the CDR3. Germline lookup yields CDR1 LNHNV and CDR2 YYDKDF (reference sequence). CDR3 amino acids: CATSNEGGRTGELFF. The CDR3 nucleotides are TGTGCCACCAGCAACGAGGGGGGGAGAACCGGGGAGCTGTTTTTT.

The chain links TRBV11-3 to TRBJ2-7; D gene unclear. The CDR3 is 12 residues long. Trimming left V 2 bases short and J 4 bases short, with 6 bases between. From germline, CDR1 is SGHNT and CDR2 YENEEA. The CDR3 region has the DNA TGTGCCAGCAGCTTAACCGGGTACGAGCAGTACGTC. Residues: CASSLTGYEQYV.

CDR3: CASSLPGQGGNQPQHF. CDR3 DNA: TGCGCCAGCAGTCTCCCCGGACAGGGTGGCAATCAGCCCCAGCATTTT. The chain couples TRBV10-2 to TRBJ1-5; 8 positions agree with TRBD1. The CDR3 extends over 16 amino acids. J was trimmed by 2 bases and V by 5 bases; bases with no gene match: 8. Germline CDR1 is WSHSY and CDR2 is SAAADI.

This clone was seen a single time. This CDR3 reads CASSTLVRGRNTEAFF. CDR3 bases: TGTGCCAGCAGCACTTTAGTCAGGGGGCGAAACACTGAAGCTTTCTTT. The chain is built from TRBV27 and TRBJ1-1; 8 bases are shared with TRBD1. With V trimmed by 6 bases and J by 2 bases, 11 bases remained unmatched. The CDR3 is 16 residues long. Germline V gene data show CDR1 as MNHEY and CDR2 as SMNVEV (reference sequence).

This clone was found once. The J gene is TRBJ2-1, the V gene TRBV19; TRBD1 matches at 8 bases. V lost 2 bases, J lost 0 bases, and 6 bases stayed unmatched. This CDR3 contains 17 residues. Per germline, CDR1 LNHDA and CDR2 SQIVND (reference sequence). This CDR3 reads CASSIKGQVLSYNEQFF. The DNA for the CDR3 is TGTGCCAGTAGTATAAAGGGACAGGTTCTCTCCTACAATGAGCAGTTCTTC.

The chain joins TRBV6-6 to TRBJ2-1, with 10 bases that match TRBD2. The CDR3 consists of 16 residues. From germline, CDR1 is MNHNY and CDR2 SVGAGI (reference sequence). V gave up 6 bases and J gave up 10 bases; unmatched junction bases: 15. The CDR3: CASSLFSAGGRREQFF. The CDR3 DNA reads as TGTGCCAGCAGCCTCTTTTCAGCGGGAGGGCGGAGGGAGCAGTTCTTC.

J is TRBJ2-6 and V is TRBV21-1; the D call in the table, TRBD1, was not verified against the DNA. TRBV21-1 counts as a pseudogene. The CDR3 is made up of 18 amino acids. Written as DNA, the CDR3 is TGTGCCAGCAGCCCCCGGACAGGGGAGAGCTCTGGGGCCAACGTCCTGACTTTC. Protein product: CASSPRTGESSGANVLTF.

The rearrangement uses TRBV21-1 and TRBJ2-5; the D call of TRBD2 is as the table states it, not checked on the DNA. TRBV21-1 is noted as a pseudogene. This CDR3 contains 16 residues. The CDR3 reads CASSKDPAGGQETQYF. The CDR3 DNA reads as TGTGCCAGCAGCAAAGATCCAGCGGGAGGCCAAGAGACCCAGTACTTC.

The V call is TRBV2, the J call TRBJ2-1, with TRBD2 identical over 8 bases. CDR3 length: 14 residues. V was clipped by 8 bases and J by 2 bases; unmatched bases: 5. Germline CDR1 SNHLY, CDR2 FYNNEI. As DNA, the CDR3 is TGTGCCAGCCGCGGAGCGGGAGCCTACAATGAGCAGTTCTTC. As protein: CASRGAGAYNEQFF.

The genes are TRBV2 and TRBJ1-2; D is unresolved. CDR3 length: 13 residues. The V end was cut by 6 bases, the J end by 6 bases, with 14 bases between. The germline V gene encodes CDR1 SNHLY and CDR2 FYNNEI. The CDR3 protein is CASRVRGRNGYTF. The CDR3 nucleotides read TGTGCCAGCAGGGTCCGGGGTAGGAATGGCTACACCTTC.

This clone is a singleton in its sample. The genes are TRBV7-2 and TRBJ2-3; weak D call: TRBD1 (6 bases). CDR3 length: 17 residues. Trimming shortened V by 3 bases and J by 5 bases, and 21 bases separated the two germline ends. The germline V gene encodes CDR1 SGHTA and CDR2 FQGNSA. CDR3 amino acids: CASSFPSGQPRLDTQYF. The CDR3 bases are TGTGCCAGCAGCTTCCCCTCTGGACAGCCAAGACTAGATACGCAGTATTTT.

V and J are TRBV6-5 and TRBJ1-4; 7 bases are a match to TRBD1. Looked up from germline, CDR1 is MNHEY and CDR2 is SVGAGI. Trimming removed 7 bases from V and 7 bases from J; junction bases left unmatched: 9. The CDR3 sequence is 14 residues long. The CDR3 is CASTRDRSGEKLFF. Here the CDR3 DNA reads TGTGCCAGCACTCGGGACAGATCTGGTGAAAAACTGTTTTTT.

This clone was picked up one time. V usage is TRBV28 and J usage is TRBJ2-1, with a possible D match to TRBD2 (6 bases). V was trimmed by 10 bases and J by 7 bases, leaving 14 bases between them. CDR3 length: 12 amino acids. Germline CDR1 reads MDHEN; CDR2 reads SYDVKM. Here the CDR3 reads CATLGLINEQFF. DNA for the CDR3: TGTGCCACCCTGGGACTTATAAATGAGCAGTTCTTC.

The chain carries TRBV6-1 and TRBJ2-7; TRBD2 matches 9 bases. J lost 2 bases, V lost 0 bases, and 8 bases had no gene match. The CDR3 loop spans 17 amino acids. Germline V lookup: CDR1 MNHNS, CDR2 SASEGT. The CDR3 spells CASSEADSGSAPYEQYV. Here the CDR3 DNA reads TGTGCCAGCAGTGAAGCAGATAGCGGGAGCGCCCCCTACGAGCAGTACGTC.

The V gene is TRBV5-4, the J gene TRBJ2-2, with 12 bases aligning to TRBD2. V lost 3 bases, J lost 5 bases, and 5 bases stayed unmatched. The length of the CDR3 is 16 residues. From germline, CDR1 is SGHNT and CDR2 YYREEE (reference sequence). CDR3 sequence reads: CASSSIGLAGTGELFF. CDR3 in DNA: TGTGCCAGCAGCTCTATTGGACTAGCGGGGACCGGGGAGCTGTTTTTT. The whole variable domain, filled in from reference TRBV5-4 and TRBJ2-2, reads ETGVTQSPTHLIKTRGQQVTLRCSSQSGHNTVSWYQQALGQGPQFIFQYYREEENGRGNFPPRFSGLQFPNYSSELNVNALELDDSALYLCASSSIGLAGTGELFFGEGSRLTVL.

The CDR3 region is CAWTTGLGTEAFF. As DNA, the CDR3 is TGTGCCTGGACGACAGGGCTTGGGACTGAAGCTTTCTTT. The chain recombines TRBV30 with TRBJ1-1, with TRBD1 matching over 7 bases. J lost 5 bases, V lost 4 bases, and 7 bases had no gene match. Germline-derived CDR1 and CDR2 are GTSNPN and SVGIG (reference sequence). The CDR3 length is 13 residues.

The chain employs TRBV6-5 and TRBJ1-1, with D tentatively TRBD1 (5 bases). V shed 6 bases and J shed 3 bases, with 14 bases lying between them. Per the germline V gene, CDR1 is MNHEY and CDR2 is SVGAGI. The CDR3 runs 14 residues. CDR3 bases: TGTGCCAGCAGCAATTGGCGGGGGGACACTGAAGCTTTCTTT. It yields the protein CASSNWRGDTEAFF.

The rearrangement uses TRBV10-3 and TRBJ2-1; 12 bases are shared with TRBD2. Germline V gene data show CDR1 as ENHRY and CDR2 as SYGVKD. V dropped 6 bases and J dropped 9; count of bases not matched to a gene: 9. This CDR3 is built from 15 residues. The CDR3 DNA follows: TGTGCCATCAGCCGACTAGCGGGAGAAAGTGGTGAGCAGTTCTTC. Translating it yields CAISRLAGESGEQFF.

The J gene is TRBJ1-2, the V gene TRBV7-8, with 8 positions matching TRBD1. J was trimmed by 6 bases and V by 4 bases; bases with no gene match: 10. Germline CDR1 and CDR2: SGHVS and FQNEAQ. The CDR3 contains 15 residues. The CDR3, as DNA: TGTGCCAGCAGCTCTAGACAAGACAGGGGAAATGGCTACACCTTC. Encoded protein: CASSSRQDRGNGYTF.

The chain links TRBV19 to TRBJ1-1; 7 nucleotides line up with TRBD1. This CDR3 has 15 amino acids. The V and J ends lost 5 bases and 1 base, in that order; junction bases with no gene match: 7. CDR1 is LNHDA, CDR2 SQIVND, per germline (reference sequence). CDR3 sequence reads: CASSLTTGRNTEAFF. In nucleotides, the CDR3 is TGTGCCAGTAGTTTGACGACAGGGAGGAACACTGAAGCTTTCTTT.

The chain joins TRBV19 to TRBJ2-1; 7 positions match TRBD1. This CDR3 has 13 amino acids. The V and J ends lost 7 bases and 4 bases, in that order; junction bases with no gene match: 4. Germline V gene sequence: CDR1 LNHDA, CDR2 SQIVND (reference sequence). DNA of the CDR3: TGTGCCAGTAAGGACAGGTTTTACAATGAGCAGTTCTTC. Translated, it gives CASKDRFYNEQFF.

The chain carries TRBV11-2 and TRBJ1-6; possibly TRBD1 for D (5 bases). The germline CDR1 and CDR2 sequences are SGHAT and FQNNGV. The V gene lost 5 bases and the J gene lost 8 bases, with 16 bases spanning the gap. The CDR3 consists of 15 residues. The CDR3: CASSPPGGGYSPLHF. The CDR3 DNA is TGTGCCAGCAGCCCCCCGGGGGGGGGTTATTCACCCCTCCACTTT.

The gene calls are TRBV30 and TRBJ1-6; 9 nucleotides line up with TRBD1. CDR3 size: 14 residues. In germline, CDR1 is GTSNPN, CDR2 SVGIG (reference sequence). Germline trimming cut 5 bases from V and 9 bases from J; bases unmatched to any gene: 8. CDR3 sequence: CAWGGGQGTSPLHF. The CDR3 DNA follows: TGTGCCTGGGGAGGGGGACAGGGTACTTCACCCCTCCACTTT.

The chain links TRBV9 to TRBJ2-1; 12 nucleotides line up with TRBD2. Germline CDR1 SGDLS, CDR2 YYNGEE. The CDR3 covers 15 residues. The V gene end was trimmed by 4 bases and the J gene end by 5 bases; junction bases not matched to a gene: 4. For the CDR3, the DNA is TGTGCCAGCAGCATAGGACTAGCGGGAAACAATGAGCAGTTCTTC. Translated, it gives CASSIGLAGNNEQFF.

V is TRBV30 and J is TRBJ1-4, with a weak D call TRBD1 (6 bases). The V and J ends lost 5 bases and 8 bases respectively, with 9 bases between them. CDR1 GTSNPN and CDR2 SVGIG come from the germline V gene (reference sequence). The CDR3 is made up of 11 amino acids. The CDR3 sequence is CAWERGEKLFF. In DNA, the CDR3 is TGTGCCTGGGAGAGGGGGGAAAAACTGTTTTTT. The complete variable domain, with remaining parts taken from reference TRBV30 and TRBJ1-4, reads SQTIHQWPATLVQPVGSPLSLECTVEGTSNPNLYWYRQAAGRGLQLLFYSVGIGQISSEVPQNLSASRPQDRQFILSSKKLLLSDSGFYLCAWERGEKLFFGSGTQLSVL.

The chain is built from TRBV25-1 and TRBJ2-1, with TRBD2 matching 10 bases. The germline CDR1 and CDR2 sequences are MGHDK and SYGVNS. The CDR3 covers 14 residues. Germline trimming cut 8 bases from V and 6 bases from J; bases unmatched to any gene: 7. Here the CDR3 reads CASAWTSGPNEQFF. The CDR3 DNA is TGTGCCAGCGCCTGGACTAGCGGTCCCAATGAGCAGTTCTTC.

The V call is TRBV5-1, the J call TRBJ2-3, with D possibly matching TRBD1 (6 bases). This CDR3 is 14 amino acids long. Per germline, CDR1 SGHRS and CDR2 YFSETQ. Trimming removed 1 base at V and 2 bases at J, with 8 bases between. The CDR3 loop reads CASSLYRDTDTQYF. The CDR3 nucleotides are TGCGCCAGCAGCTTGTACAGGGACACAGATACGCAGTATTTT.

CDR3 coding DNA: TGTGCCAGAAGCGAAAGAGGGGGCAGGCCGAACACTGAAGCTTTCTTT. It yields the protein CARSERGGRPNTEAFF. This chain uses TRBV5-3 with TRBJ1-1, with 7 bases matching TRBD1. TRBV5-3 is labeled an ORF, and its function is uncertain. The CDR3 has 16 residues. V lost 4 bases and J lost 1; bases outside the gene matches: 10.

The chain employs TRBV19 and TRBJ1-1, with 7 positions matching TRBD1. V gave up 5 bases and J gave up 5 bases; unmatched junction bases: 8. The CDR3 totals 14 residues. Germline V gene lookup returns CDR1 LNHDA and CDR2 SQIVND (reference sequence). The CDR3 DNA sequence: TGTGCCAGTAGTGGACAGGCTCGTGATACTGAAGCTTTCTTT. This gives the protein CASSGQARDTEAFF.

J is TRBJ1-3 and V is TRBV30, with D possibly TRBD1 on 5 matching bases. Trimming pared 3 bases from V and 4 bases from J, leaving 10 bases between. Per the germline V gene, CDR1 is GTSNPN and CDR2 is SVGIG (reference sequence). This CDR3 has 13 residues. The CDR3 nucleotides are TGTGCCTGGAGCCAACGACAGGGAAACACCATATATTTT. It is translated as CAWSQRQGNTIYF.